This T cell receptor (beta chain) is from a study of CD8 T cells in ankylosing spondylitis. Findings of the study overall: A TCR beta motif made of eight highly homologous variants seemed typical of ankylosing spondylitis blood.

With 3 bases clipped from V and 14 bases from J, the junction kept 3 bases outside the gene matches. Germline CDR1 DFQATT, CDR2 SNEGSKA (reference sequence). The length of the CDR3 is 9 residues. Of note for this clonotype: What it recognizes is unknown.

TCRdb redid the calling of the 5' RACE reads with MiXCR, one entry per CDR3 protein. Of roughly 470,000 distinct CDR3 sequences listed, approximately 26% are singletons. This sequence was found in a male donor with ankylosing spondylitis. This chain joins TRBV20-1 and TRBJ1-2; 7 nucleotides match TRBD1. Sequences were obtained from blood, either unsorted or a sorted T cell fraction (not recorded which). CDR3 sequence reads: CSASDRETF. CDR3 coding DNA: TGCAGTGCTAGCGACAGGGAGACCTTC.